Below, one T cell receptor (beta chain) is given with its context. The antigen is unknown. Profiled with immunoSEQ multiplex PCR; TCRdb holds only in-frame clones, not every one. The table includes tens of thousands of clones, 92% detected once. This specimen comes from a study of OX40 agonist ivuxolimab in advanced cancers. Study-wide background: Over 30% of patients had received prior checkpoint inhibitor therapy.

General study points: On average, a greater number of expanded clones characterised CD8+ T cells relative to CD4+.

Germline CDR1 MNHEY, CDR2 SMNVEV (reference sequence). V dropped 3 bases and J dropped 6 bases, with 18 bases sitting between them. The CDR3 sequence is 15 residues long. This clonotype was sampled from an adult with an advanced solid tumor such as melanoma, head and neck, liver or kidney cancer. Sequenced here: CD4+ or CD8+ T cells sorted from blood, sampled in a trial of the OX40 agonist ivuxolimab. This chain links TRBV27 with TRBJ2-7; D possibly matches TRBD1 or TRBD2 (5 bases each). DNA for the CDR3: TGTGCCAGCAGTTTCTCTCAGGCAGGGACGGCCGAGCAGTACTTC. It specifies CASSFSQAGTAEQYF.